This is a list of T cell receptor beta chains from one sample in a study of blood T cells in healthy people across ages. Each CDR3 protein gets one entry after TCRdb re-called the 5' RACE reads with MiXCR. Of 870,000 or so distinct CDR3 sequences listed, less than 35% are singletons. Sequencing input: blood. These TCRs come from an elderly woman in good health. Each CDR3 is given with its conserved first and last residue. Each record gives: D gene, V gene, clone size, J gene, CDR3 DNA, CDR3 protein. A D gene is named only where the DNA matches it firmly. Expanded clones get a size class; other rows say once, few or many, or leave the size out.

d_call: -; v_call: TRBV6-1; clone_size: few; j_call: TRBJ1-1; cdr3_nt: TGTGCCAGCAGGGGGGAACAGGGCACCAGCTTGAACACTGAAGCTTTCTTT; cdr3_aa: CASRGEQGTSLNTEAFF
d_call: TRBD1; v_call: TRBV4-1; clone_size: many; j_call: TRBJ2-7; cdr3_nt: TGCGCCAGCAGCCCGCGGACAGGGATAACCTACGAGCAGTACTTC; cdr3_aa: CASSPRTGITYEQYF
d_call: TRBD1; v_call: TRBV5-4; clone_size: many; j_call: TRBJ1-2; cdr3_nt: TGTGCCAGCAGCTCCGGACAGGGGAGAGGTGGCTACACCTTC; cdr3_aa: CASSSGQGRGGYTF
d_call: -; v_call: TRBV7-2; clone_size: -; j_call: TRBJ2-3; cdr3_nt: TGTGCCAGCAGCCAACTAGCTCCGGGGGACGCAGATACGCAGTATTTT; cdr3_aa: CASSQLAPGDADTQYF
d_call: -; v_call: TRBV6-6; clone_size: many; j_call: TRBJ2-3; cdr3_nt: TGTGCCAGCAGTGTCGGATGGAGAGGAGATACGCAGTATTTT; cdr3_aa: CASSVGWRGDTQYF
d_call: -; v_call: TRBV12-3/TRBV12-4; clone_size: -; j_call: TRBJ2-3; cdr3_nt: TGTGCCAGCAGTTTTAGAGGGGTGAAAGCAGATACGCAGTATTTT; cdr3_aa: CASSFRGVKADTQYF
d_call: -; v_call: TRBV5-1; clone_size: many; j_call: TRBJ1-5; cdr3_nt: TGCGCCAGCAGCTTTACCGGGGGCGGCAATCAGCCCCAGCATTTT; cdr3_aa: CASSFTGGGNQPQHF
d_call: -; v_call: TRBV6-2/TRBV6-3; clone_size: many; j_call: TRBJ2-5; cdr3_nt: TGTGCCAGCAGTTATATCGAGGGGGGTCCCCCGAGGACCCAGTACTTC; cdr3_aa: CASSYIEGGPPRTQYF
d_call: -; v_call: TRBV20-1; clone_size: many; j_call: TRBJ2-7; cdr3_nt: TGCAGTGCTAGAGAACAGGGTAAGGGCCACGAGCAGTACTTC; cdr3_aa: CSAREQGKGHEQYF
d_call: TRBD1; v_call: TRBV6-4; clone_size: -; j_call: TRBJ1-1; cdr3_nt: TGTGCCAGCAGCCGACAGGGATGGAACACTGAAGCTTTCTTT; cdr3_aa: CASSRQGWNTEAFF
d_call: TRBD2; v_call: TRBV6-1; clone_size: once; j_call: TRBJ2-7; cdr3_nt: TGTGCCAGCAGTGAAGCGGAGGTAGCGGGAGTCGTCTACGAGCAGTACTTC; cdr3_aa: CASSEAEVAGVVYEQYF
d_call: -; v_call: TRBV5-1; clone_size: -; j_call: TRBJ1-2; cdr3_nt: TGCGCCAGCAGCGTCGGGGGGGAACTCTATGGCTACACCTTC; cdr3_aa: CASSVGGELYGYTF
d_call: -; v_call: TRBV20-1; clone_size: -; j_call: TRBJ2-3; cdr3_nt: TGCAGTGCTCCGGACTACCTTCACAGCACAGATACGCAGTATTTT; cdr3_aa: CSAPDYLHSTDTQYF